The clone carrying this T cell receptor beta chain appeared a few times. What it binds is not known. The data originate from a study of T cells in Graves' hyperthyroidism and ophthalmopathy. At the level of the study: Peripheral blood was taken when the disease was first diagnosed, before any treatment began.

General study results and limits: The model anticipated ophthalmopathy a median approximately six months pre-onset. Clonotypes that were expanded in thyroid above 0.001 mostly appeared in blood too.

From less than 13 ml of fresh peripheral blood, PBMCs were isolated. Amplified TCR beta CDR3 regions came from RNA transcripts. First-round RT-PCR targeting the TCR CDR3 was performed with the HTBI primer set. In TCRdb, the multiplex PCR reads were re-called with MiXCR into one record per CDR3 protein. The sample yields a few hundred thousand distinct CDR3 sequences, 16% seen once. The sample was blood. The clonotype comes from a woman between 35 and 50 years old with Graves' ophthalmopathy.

For the CDR3, the DNA is TGTGCCAGCAGTGACGGGGCGGGGACAGCCTATGGCTACACCTTC. Its translation is CASSDGAGTAYGYTF. The chain is built from TRBV2 and TRBJ1-2; 7 bases fit TRBD1. The V gene end was trimmed by 3 bases and the J gene end by 4 bases; junction bases not matched to a gene: 8. Germline V gives CDR1 SNHLY, CDR2 FYNNEI. There are 15 residues in the CDR3.